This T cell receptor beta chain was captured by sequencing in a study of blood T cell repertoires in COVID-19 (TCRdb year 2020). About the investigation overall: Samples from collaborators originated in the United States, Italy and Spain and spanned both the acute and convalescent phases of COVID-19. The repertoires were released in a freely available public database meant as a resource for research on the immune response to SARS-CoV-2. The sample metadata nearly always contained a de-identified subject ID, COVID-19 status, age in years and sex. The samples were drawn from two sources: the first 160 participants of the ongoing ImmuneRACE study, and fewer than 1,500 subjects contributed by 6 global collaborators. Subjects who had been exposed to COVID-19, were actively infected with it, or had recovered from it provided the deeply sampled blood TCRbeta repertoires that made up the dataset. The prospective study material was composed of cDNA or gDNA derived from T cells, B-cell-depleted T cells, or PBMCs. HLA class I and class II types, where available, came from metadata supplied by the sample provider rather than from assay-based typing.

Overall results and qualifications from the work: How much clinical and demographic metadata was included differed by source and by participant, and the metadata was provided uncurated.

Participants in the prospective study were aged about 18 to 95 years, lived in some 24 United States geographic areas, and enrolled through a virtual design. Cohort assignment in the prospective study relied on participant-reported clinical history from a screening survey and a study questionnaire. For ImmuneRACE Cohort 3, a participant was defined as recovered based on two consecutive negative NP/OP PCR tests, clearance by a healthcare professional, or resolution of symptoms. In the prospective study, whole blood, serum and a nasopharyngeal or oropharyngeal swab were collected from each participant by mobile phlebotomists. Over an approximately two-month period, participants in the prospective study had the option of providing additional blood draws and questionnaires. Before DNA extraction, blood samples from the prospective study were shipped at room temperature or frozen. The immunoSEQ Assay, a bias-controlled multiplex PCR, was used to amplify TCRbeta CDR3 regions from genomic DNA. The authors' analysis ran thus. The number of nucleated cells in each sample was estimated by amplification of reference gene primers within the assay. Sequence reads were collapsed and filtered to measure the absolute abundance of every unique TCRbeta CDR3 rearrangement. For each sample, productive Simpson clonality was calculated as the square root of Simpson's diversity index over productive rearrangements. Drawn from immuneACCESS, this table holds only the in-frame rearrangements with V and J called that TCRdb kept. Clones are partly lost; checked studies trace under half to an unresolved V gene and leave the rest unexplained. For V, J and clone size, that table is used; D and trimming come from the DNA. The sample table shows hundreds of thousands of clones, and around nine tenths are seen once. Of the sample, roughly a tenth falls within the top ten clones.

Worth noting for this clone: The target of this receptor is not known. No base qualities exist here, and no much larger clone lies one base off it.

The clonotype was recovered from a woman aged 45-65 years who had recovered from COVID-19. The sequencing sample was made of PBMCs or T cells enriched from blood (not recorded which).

CDR3 region: CASNPGLYGDEQFF. The DNA reads TGTGCCAGCAACCCGGGACTATATGGCGATGAGCAGTTCTTC. The chain is assembled from TRBV6-6 and TRBJ2-1, with TRBD2 identical over 7 junction bases. V has 7 bases trimmed and J has 8 bases trimmed; junction bases matching no gene number 11. Sequences MNHNY (CDR1) and SVGAGI (CDR2) are obtained from the germline V gene (reference sequence). The CDR3, cysteine through phenylalanine, is 14 amino acids long. Only the CDR3 portion is preserved as DNA: 42 bases, with reading frame beginning at the first base.